This TCR beta chain originates from a study of tissue T cells after allogeneic stem cell transplantation. At the level of the study: Samples with visible lymphocytes on H&E were prioritized for sequencing. General study findings and limits: TCR repertoires tracked anatomic similarity, regardless of disease or transplant status.

The data were produced by immunoSEQ multiplex PCR, yet TCRdb's version contains in-frame clones alone and is incomplete. The table has roughly 9,200 clones, 60% seen once. This clone was seen a handful of times. Its matching antigen is unknown. CDR1 is SGHRS, CDR2 YFSETQ, per germline. The CDR3 runs to 15 residues. V lost 0 bases, J lost 1 base, and 9 bases lay in between. The sequence was collected from a woman aged 18-55 years with breast cancer. This rearrangement joins TRBV5-1 to TRBJ2-3; maybe TRBD1 (6 bases). Sequenced material: tissue from the jejunum, taken at autopsy. As DNA, the CDR3 is TGCGCCAGCAGCTTGGCACCAGGGGGCACAGATACGCAGTATTTT. Amino acids: CASSLAPGGTDTQYF.